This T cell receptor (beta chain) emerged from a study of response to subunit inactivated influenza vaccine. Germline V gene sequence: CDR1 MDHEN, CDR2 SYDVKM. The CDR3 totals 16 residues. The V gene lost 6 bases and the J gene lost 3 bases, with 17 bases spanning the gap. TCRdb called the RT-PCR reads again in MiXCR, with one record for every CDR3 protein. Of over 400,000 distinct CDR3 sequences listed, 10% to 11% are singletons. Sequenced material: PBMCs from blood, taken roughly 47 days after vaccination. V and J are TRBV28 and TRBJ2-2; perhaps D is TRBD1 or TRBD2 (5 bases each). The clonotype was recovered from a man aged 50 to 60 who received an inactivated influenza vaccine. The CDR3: CASSPHGARYTGELFF. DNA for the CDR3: TGTGCCAGCAGCCCCCACGGGGCGCGATACACCGGGGAGCTGTTTTTT.